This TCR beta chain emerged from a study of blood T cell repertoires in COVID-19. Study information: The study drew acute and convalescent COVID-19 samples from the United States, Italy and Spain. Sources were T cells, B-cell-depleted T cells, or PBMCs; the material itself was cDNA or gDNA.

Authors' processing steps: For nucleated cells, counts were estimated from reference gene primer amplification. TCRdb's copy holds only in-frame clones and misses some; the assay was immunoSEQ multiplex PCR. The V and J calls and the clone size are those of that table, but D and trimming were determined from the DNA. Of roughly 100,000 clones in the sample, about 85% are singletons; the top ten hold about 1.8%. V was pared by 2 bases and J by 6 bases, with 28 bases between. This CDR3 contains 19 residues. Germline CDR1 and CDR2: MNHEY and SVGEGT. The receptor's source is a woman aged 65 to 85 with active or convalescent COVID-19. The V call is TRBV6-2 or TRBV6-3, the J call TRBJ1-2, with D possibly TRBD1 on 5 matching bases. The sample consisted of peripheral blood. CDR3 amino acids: CASSYQTAGTDVDLDGYTF. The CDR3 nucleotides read TGTGCCAGCAGTTACCAAACAGCGGGGACGGACGTCGATCTGGATGGCTACACCTTC.